This TCR beta chain derives from a study of PD-L1 blockade in urothelial cancer (TCRdb year 2017). Concerning the study at large: All patients started therapy around 2014 and received atezolizumab 1,200 mg intravenously every 3 weeks. About 85% of the 29 patients were identified as males with urothelial cancer of bladder origin, and a prior smoking history was reported by 18 of 29 patients. An ECOG performance status of 0 or 1 was recorded for the patients, and 0 to 3 prior chemotherapy regimens had been received by the patients. Blood samples were analyzed at 3 weeks after treatment start (second dose) and at 6 weeks after treatment start. Blood samples gave median yields of roughly 150,000 T cells and around 88,000 unique TCRs, along with a median clonality of 0.080. An exploratory multi-omic analysis was conducted of the somatic, immune and clinical correlates of response to PD-L1 blockade with atezolizumab in urothelial cancer. Pretreatment tumor samples and matched peripheral blood, collected serially before and after atezolizumab treatment, underwent TCR sequencing. Durable clinical benefit was defined as progression-free survival longer than 6 months, and TCR features were also tested against progression-free and overall survival. In the same patients, whole exome sequencing and RNA sequencing of pretreatment tumors were performed in addition to TCR sequencing. About 10 patients achieved durable clinical benefit and some 21 did not. Pretreatment blood TCR-seq was available for under 35 patients, at least one posttreatment blood collection was obtained for roughly 25 patients, and tumor TCR-seq was available for roughly 25 patients. What the study reported, not specific to this receptor: Because the sample size was small (n ≈ 29) and many of the analyses were exploratory, the results are meant to be hypothesis-generating. Improved progression-free and overall survival was associated with having pretreatment peripheral blood TCR clonality below the median. At 3 weeks after the start of treatment, tumor-associated TCR clones in peripheral blood had expanded more in patients with durable benefit (n of about 20, p = 0.022).

A cohort of around 28 patients with locally advanced or metastatic urothelial carcinoma, treated at Memorial Sloan Kettering on a trial protocol, was included. Peripheral blood mononuclear cells were collected from each patient pretreatment and during treatment, giving between 1 and 8 total time points per patient. The Qiagen DNeasy Blood extraction kit was used to purify genomic DNA from total PBMCs and tumor samples. Collected pretreatment and during treatment, PBMCs were isolated and stored as previously described. The CDR3 holds 17 amino acids from the cysteine to the phenylalanine. Solely the CDR3 DNA is kept, with 51 bases framed from the first base. The germline V gene sets CDR1 to SGHDT and CDR2 to YYEEEE. The germline V end is reduced by 1 base and the J end by 4 bases; junction bases left unmatched: 12. To note about this clone: Its binding antigen is unknown. The input lacks base qualities; no much larger clone sits a single base away.

To estimate absolute template abundance from read counts, synthetic TCR analog templates were spiked into each PCR. Using the immunoSEQ assay, TCRbeta CDR3 regions were amplified from genomic DNA with bias-controlled V and J gene primers. Sequencing of rearranged TCRbeta segments was done at approximately 20X coverage. The paper's processing steps were these. Clustering was used to correct sequencing errors, and CDR3s were annotated against IMGT so that V, D and J genes could be assigned. Out-of-frame and stop-codon sequences were excluded, and only productive TCRbeta rearrangements were used in downstream analyses. Clonality was computed as one minus Shannon entropy normalized by the log of the number of unique productive sequences. Clones differing between time points or between blood and tumor were identified by Fisher's exact test with Benjamini-Hochberg correction at adjusted p below 0.01. In its TCRdb copy, this immuneACCESS table keeps in-frame sequences only and misses some clones. Where compared with another copy, unresolved V genes explain less than half of these, and the others have no known cause. The V and J calls and the clone size are those of that table, but D and trimming were determined from the DNA. This sample lists 28,000 or so clones; approximately 86% were detected once. The biggest ten clones account for approximately 30% of the sample.

This chain joins TRBV5-6 to TRBJ2-7; 9 junctional bases match TRBD2. Source: PBMCs, taken around atezolizumab (anti-PD-L1) treatment. This sequence was found in a man aged 55 to 69 with urothelial cancer. Here the CDR3 is given as CASSLLRGLAKRYEQYF. The DNA reads as follows: TGTGCCAGCAGCTTGCTCCGGGGACTAGCAAAACGGTACGAGCAGTACTTC.